These T cell receptor beta chains were read from a single sample in a study of spatial heterogeneity in lung cancer. TCRdb used MiXCR to reprocess the 5' RACE reads, holding one entry per CDR3 protein. The table shows under 25,000 distinct CDR3 sequences, with 9% to 10% occurring only once. The specimen comprised PBMCs, sampled at follow-up. These TCRs come from a female donor with early-stage non-small cell lung cancer. The CDR3 runs from the conserved cysteine through the conserved F or W. Fields, in order: V gene, J gene, clone size, CDR3 protein. The size field is filled for only some rows; it gives once, few, many or a size class.

TRBV30,TRBJ1-2,many,CAWNGPANYGYTF
TRBV7-2,TRBJ2-7,many,CASSSGQARQEQYF
TRBV10-2,TRBJ1-1,many,CASRKMSNTEAFF
TRBV29-1,TRBJ2-5,many,CSVEQGPGETQYF
TRBV18,TRBJ2-5,many,CASSPLQGVGETQYF
TRBV20-1,TRBJ2-7,many,CSAAWGGSYEQYF
TRBV7-3,TRBJ2-3,many,CASSLGLSTDTQYF
TRBV7-9,TRBJ1-1,NA,CASSYWGRRTEKSNTEAFF
TRBV5-1,TRBJ1-3,many,CASSLDSGSGNTIYF
TRBV20-1,TRBJ2-2,many,CSAGPGLASGELFF
TRBV20-1,TRBJ1-5,few,CSASGGGAWPQHF
TRBV3-1,TRBJ2-7,NA,CASSQRSTSYEQYF
TRBV4-1,TRBJ2-7,few,CASSPGGIAGGYEQYF
TRBV5-1,TRBJ2-7,many,CASSLARVGTSGSGEQYF
TRBV5-6,TRBJ2-2,many,CASSLRGPVTGELFF
TRBV12-3/TRBV12-4,TRBJ1-4,many,CASSFRQANEKLFF
TRBV19,TRBJ2-5,many,CASSIGDGETQYF
TRBV29-1,TRBJ1-1,many,CSVTGGNRGTEAFF
TRBV7-2,TRBJ1-3,many,CASSRLGTASGNTIYF
TRBV7-8,TRBJ2-6,many,CASSPARTGANVLTF
TRBV12-3/TRBV12-4,TRBJ1-2,many,CASSWAERDKGYTF
TRBV20-1,TRBJ1-2,many,CSAREGREARYGYTF
TRBV19,TRBJ2-4,many,CASSPGTGWAENIQYF
TRBV5-5,TRBJ1-1,few,CASTRGTSRMETEAFF
TRBV29-1,TRBJ1-4,NA,CSVEDPLPQQGAGEKLFF
TRBV9,TRBJ1-5,many,CASSRTGSNQPQHF
TRBV12-3/TRBV12-4,TRBJ2-1,NA,CASSLRVTNEQFF
TRBV29-1,TRBJ2-6,many,CSVEDSSGANVLTF
TRBV5-1,TRBJ2-6,many,CASSLGTAGANVLTF
TRBV20-1,TRBJ1-6,many,CSVGTGNSPLHF
TRBV7-2,TRBJ1-6,few,CASSLIGTGIILALHF
TRBV7-2,TRBJ1-6,many,CASSLEPGNSPLHF
TRBV27,TRBJ2-7,few,CAPSRGRASNEQYF
TRBV18,TRBJ2-2,many,CASSPRNTGELFF
TRBV28,TRBJ2-7,many,CASSLFSRRFYEQYF
TRBV4-3,TRBJ2-3,many,CASSQDLGAGYTQYF
TRBV7-9,TRBJ2-6,medium-sized,CASSPDLGAPRSGANVLTF
TRBV6-2/TRBV6-3,TRBJ2-5,many,CASRGQETQYF
TRBV7-2,TRBJ1-1,few,CASSLTAALNTEAFF
TRBV20-1,TRBJ2-7,many,CSARRRTNYEQYF
TRBV20-1,TRBJ1-5,many,CSARDGGNQPQHF
TRBV3-1,TRBJ2-1,many,CASSPLANEDEQFF
TRBV27,TRBJ2-4,many,CASSGVLAKNIQYF
TRBV15,TRBJ1-3,many,CATSNRGNTIYF
TRBV3-1,TRBJ2-1,many,CASSHTGEHLGNEQFF
TRBV6-5,TRBJ1-5,many,CASSYRGPYSNQPQHF
TRBV12-3/TRBV12-4,TRBJ2-3,many,CASSPTGTGSNTQYF
TRBV4-3,TRBJ2-7,many,CASSQDLVGDQGWYEQYF
TRBV6-2/TRBV6-3,TRBJ2-2,many,CASSLSETGELFF
TRBV10-2,TRBJ1-2,many,CASNPGQGANYGYTF
TRBV3-1,TRBJ1-3,many,CASSQRDHGNTIYF
TRBV6-2/TRBV6-3,TRBJ1-5,many,CASSYVGGYSNQPQHF
TRBV7-2,TRBJ2-2,NA,CASKLYLSGAGELFF
TRBV27,TRBJ2-7,medium-sized,CASTNRGQVSSYEQYF